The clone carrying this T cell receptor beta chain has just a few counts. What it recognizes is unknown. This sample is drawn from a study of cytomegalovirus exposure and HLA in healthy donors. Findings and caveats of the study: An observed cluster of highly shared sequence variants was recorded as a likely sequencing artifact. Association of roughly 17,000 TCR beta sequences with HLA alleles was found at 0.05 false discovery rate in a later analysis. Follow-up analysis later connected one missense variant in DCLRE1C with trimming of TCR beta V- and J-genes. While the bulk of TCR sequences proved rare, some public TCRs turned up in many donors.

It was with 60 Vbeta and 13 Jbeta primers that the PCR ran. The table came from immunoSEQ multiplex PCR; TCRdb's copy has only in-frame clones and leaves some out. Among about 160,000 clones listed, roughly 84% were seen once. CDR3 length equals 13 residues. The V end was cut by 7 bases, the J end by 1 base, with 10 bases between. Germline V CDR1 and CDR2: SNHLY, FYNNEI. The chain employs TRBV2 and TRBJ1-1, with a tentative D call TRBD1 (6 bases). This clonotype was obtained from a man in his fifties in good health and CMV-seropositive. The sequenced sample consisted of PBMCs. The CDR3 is CASTLDRNTEAFF. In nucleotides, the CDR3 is TGTGCCAGCACGTTGGACAGGAACACTGAAGCTTTCTTT.